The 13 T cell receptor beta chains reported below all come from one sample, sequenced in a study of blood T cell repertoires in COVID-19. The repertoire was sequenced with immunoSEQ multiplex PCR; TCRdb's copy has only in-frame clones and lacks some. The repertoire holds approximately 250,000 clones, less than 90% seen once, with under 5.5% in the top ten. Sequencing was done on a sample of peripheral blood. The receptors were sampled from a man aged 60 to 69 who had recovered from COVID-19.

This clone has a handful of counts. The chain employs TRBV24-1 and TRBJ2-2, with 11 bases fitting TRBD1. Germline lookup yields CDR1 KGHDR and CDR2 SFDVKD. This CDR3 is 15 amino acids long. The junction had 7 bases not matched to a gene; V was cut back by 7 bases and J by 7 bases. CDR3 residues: CATSRTGGGRGELFF. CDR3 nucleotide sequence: TGTGCCACCAGCAGGACAGGGGGCGGACGCGGGGAGCTGTTTTTT.

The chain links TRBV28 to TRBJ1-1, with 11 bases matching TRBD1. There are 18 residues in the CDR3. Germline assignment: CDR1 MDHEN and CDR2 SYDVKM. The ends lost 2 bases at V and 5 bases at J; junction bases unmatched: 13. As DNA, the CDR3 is TGTGCCAGCAGTTTAGGAGGGACAGGGGGAACGTTTGGGACTGAAGCTTTCTTT. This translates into CASSLGGTGGTFGTEAFF.

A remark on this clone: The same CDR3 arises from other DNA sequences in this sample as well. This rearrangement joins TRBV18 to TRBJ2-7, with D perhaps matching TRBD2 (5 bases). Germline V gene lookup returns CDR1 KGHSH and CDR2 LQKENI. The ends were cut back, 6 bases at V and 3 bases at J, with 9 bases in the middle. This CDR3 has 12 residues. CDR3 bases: TGTGCCAGCTCCCCCGACTACTACGAGCAGTACTTC. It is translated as CASSPDYYEQYF.

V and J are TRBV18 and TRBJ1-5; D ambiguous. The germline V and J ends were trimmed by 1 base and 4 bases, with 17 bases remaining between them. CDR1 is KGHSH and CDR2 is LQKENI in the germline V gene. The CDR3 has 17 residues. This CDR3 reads CASSPRGGSSDNQPQHF. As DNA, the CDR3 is TGTGCCAGCTCACCACGTGGTGGCAGCAGCGATAATCAGCCCCAGCATTTT.

The CDR3 region has the DNA TGTGCCAGCAGCTTGGGGGATCGGGGTTATCAGCCCCAGCATTTT. It translates to CASSLGDRGYQPQHF. The V and J genes are TRBV5-8 and TRBJ1-5; D unresolved. CDR3 size: 15 residues. The germline V and J ends were trimmed by 0 bases and 5 bases, with 12 bases remaining between them. CDR1 and CDR2 from the germline V gene are SGHTS and YDEGEE.

CDR3 sequence reads: CASSLRGMNTEAFF. The DNA for the CDR3 is TGTGCCAGTAGTTTGCGAGGGATGAACACTGAAGCTTTCTTT. The rearrangement uses TRBV19 and TRBJ1-1; unclear D gene. Germline-derived CDR1 and CDR2 are LNHDA and SQIVND (reference sequence). The CDR3 length is 14 residues. Trimming took 5 bases from V and 0 from J, leaving 10 bases between them.

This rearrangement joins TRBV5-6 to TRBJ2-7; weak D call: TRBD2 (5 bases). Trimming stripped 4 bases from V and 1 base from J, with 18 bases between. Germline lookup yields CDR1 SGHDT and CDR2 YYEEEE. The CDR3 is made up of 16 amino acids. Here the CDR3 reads CASSHNYRGRSYEQYF. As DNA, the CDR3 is TGTGCCAGCAGCCATAATTATCGGGGTCGGTCCTACGAGCAGTACTTC.

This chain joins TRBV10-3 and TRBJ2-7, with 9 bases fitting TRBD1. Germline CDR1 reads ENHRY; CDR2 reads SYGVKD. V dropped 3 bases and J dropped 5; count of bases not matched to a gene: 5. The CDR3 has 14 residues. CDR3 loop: CAISDWDRADEQYF. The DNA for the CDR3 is TGTGCCATCAGTGATTGGGACAGGGCCGACGAGCAGTACTTC.

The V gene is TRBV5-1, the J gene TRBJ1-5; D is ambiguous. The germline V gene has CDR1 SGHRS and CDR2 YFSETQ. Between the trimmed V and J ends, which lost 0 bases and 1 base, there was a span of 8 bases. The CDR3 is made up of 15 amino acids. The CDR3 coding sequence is TGCGCCAGCAGCTTGGGCGACAAAAGCAATCAGCCCCAGCATTTT. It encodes CASSLGDKSNQPQHF.

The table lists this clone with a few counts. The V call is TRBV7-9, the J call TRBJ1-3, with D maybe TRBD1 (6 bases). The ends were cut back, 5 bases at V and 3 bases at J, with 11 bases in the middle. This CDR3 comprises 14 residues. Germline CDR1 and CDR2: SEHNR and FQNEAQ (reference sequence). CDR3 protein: CASSHNRVGNTIYF. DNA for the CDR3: TGTGCCAGCAGCCACAACAGGGTTGGAAACACCATATATTTT. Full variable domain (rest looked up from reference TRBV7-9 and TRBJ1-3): DTGVSQNPRHKITKRGQNVTFRCDPISEHNRLYWYRQTLGQGPEFLTYFQNEAQLEKSRLLSDRFSAERPKGSFSTLEIQRTEQGDSAMYLCASSHNRVGNTIYFGEGSWLTVV.

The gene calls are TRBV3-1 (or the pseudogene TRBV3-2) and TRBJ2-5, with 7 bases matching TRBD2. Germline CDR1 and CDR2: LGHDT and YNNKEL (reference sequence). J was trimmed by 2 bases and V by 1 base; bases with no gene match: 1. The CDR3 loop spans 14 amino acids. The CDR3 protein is CASSQGAGQETQYF. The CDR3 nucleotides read TGTGCCAGCAGCCAAGGAGCGGGGCAAGAGACCCAGTACTTC.

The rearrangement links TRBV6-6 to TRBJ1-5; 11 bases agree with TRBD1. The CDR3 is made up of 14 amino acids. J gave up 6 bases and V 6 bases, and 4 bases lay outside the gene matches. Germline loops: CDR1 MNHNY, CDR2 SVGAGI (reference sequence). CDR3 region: CASRGQGVGQPQHF. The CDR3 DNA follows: TGTGCCAGCAGGGGACAGGGGGTGGGTCAGCCCCAGCATTTT.

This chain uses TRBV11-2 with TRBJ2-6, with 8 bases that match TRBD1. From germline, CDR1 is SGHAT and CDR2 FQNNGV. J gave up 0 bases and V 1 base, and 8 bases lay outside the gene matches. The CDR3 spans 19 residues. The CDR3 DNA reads TGTGCCAGCAGCTTAGTAGGTTCGGGACAGGCCTCTGGGGCCAACGTCCTGACTTTC. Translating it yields CASSLVGSGQASGANVLTF.